A single sample is the source of the 9 T cell receptor beta chains below, sequenced in a study of read filtering for tumor transcriptome and immune sequencing. From roughly 390 ng of RNA, a library with molecular barcoded alpha/delta and beta/gamma adaptors was made. TCRdb analysed the reads with MiXCR anew, one entry per CDR3 protein. The top ten clones hold around 8.2% of a sample with under 150,000 distinct CDR3 sequences, about 12% of them seen once. The sequenced sample was a population of CD138-negative cells sorted from bone marrow. Receptors originate from a donor at least 40 years old with multiple myeloma.

This clonotype was observed at least ten times. This sequence joins TRBV2 and TRBJ2-5; a weak D match, TRBD2 (6 bases). This CDR3 has 15 amino acids. The germline V and J ends were trimmed by 4 bases and 5 bases, with 17 bases remaining between them. In germline, CDR1 is SNHLY, CDR2 FYNNEI. The CDR3 DNA sequence: TGTGCCAGCAGTGGCACGGGACTTCGCGGGGAGACCCAGTACTTC. As protein: CASSGTGLRGETQYF. The full variable domain, with the rest looked up from reference TRBV2 and TRBJ2-5, is EPEVTQTPSHQVTQMGQEVILRCVPISNHLYFYWYRQILGQKVEFLVSFYNNEISEKSEIFDDQFSVERPDGSNFTLKIRSTKLEDSAMYFCASSGTGLRGETQYFGPGTRLLVL.

This clonotype occurred a few times. The chain uses TRBV29-1 and TRBJ2-3, with 12 positions matching TRBD2. Germline V gene data show CDR1 as SQVTM and CDR2 as ANQGSEA. The CDR3 contains 15 residues. The V and J ends lost 2 bases and 1 base, in that order; junction bases with no gene match: 1. CDR3 sequence: CSVERLAGGTDTQYF. CDR3 coding DNA: TGCAGCGTTGAAAGACTAGCGGGAGGCACAGATACGCAGTATTTT.

This clonotype showed up many times. This sequence joins TRBV12-5 and TRBJ2-1, with D possibly TRBD2 on 5 matching bases. This CDR3 is built from 15 residues. Germline lookup yields CDR1 LGHNT and CDR2 FRNRAP. Between the trimmed V and J ends, which lost 1 base and 12 bases, there was a span of 19 bases. For the CDR3, the DNA is TGTGCTAGTGGTTTGGAACTAGGGAGCCCGCATGGGCAGTTCTTC. This encodes CASGLELGSPHGQFF.

This clonotype has only a few counts. The chain has TRBV2 and TRBJ2-2; perhaps D is TRBD1 or TRBD2 (7 bases each). CDR3 length: 16 residues. From germline, CDR1 is SNHLY and CDR2 FYNNEI. Trimming removed 6 bases from V and 7 bases from J, with 21 bases in between. The CDR3 nucleotides read TGTGCCAGCAGGAGAGGACTAGGGGGCCTCATCGGGGAGCTGTTTTTT. Translated: CASRRGLGGLIGELFF.

This clonotype was observed a few times. The V and J genes are TRBV12-3 or TRBV12-4 and TRBJ2-3, with 10 bases aligning to TRBD1. The CDR3 spans 18 residues. Trimming removed 5 bases from V and 3 bases from J; junction bases left unmatched: 14. As DNA, the CDR3 is TGTGCCAGCAGTACTACGGGACAGGGGCCCGATTTGACAGATACGCAGTATTTT. Its protein is CASSTTGQGPDLTDTQYF.

Concerning this clonotype itself: One junction end disagrees with the germline gene, perhaps due to a read error. The V gene is TRBV4-1, the J gene TRBJ2-1; D perhaps matches TRBD2 (6 bases). The CDR3 is 13 residues long. Per the germline V gene, CDR1 is MGHRA and CDR2 is YSYEKL. CDR3 DNA: TGCGCTACCGGGACTTCTTCCTACAATGAGCTGTTCTTC. Encoded protein: CATGTSSYNELFF.

The V gene is TRBV19, the J gene TRBJ2-2; D gene ambiguous. V was clipped by 4 bases and J by 1 base, with 7 bases between them. The length of the CDR3 is 14 residues. CDR1 is LNHDA, CDR2 SQIVND, per germline (reference sequence). Here the CDR3 DNA reads TGTGCCAGTAGTACCCCTAGGAACACCGGGGAGCTGTTTTTT. This codes for CASSTPRNTGELFF.

This clonotype was seen at least ten times. This chain joins TRBV15 and TRBJ1-5; weak D call: TRBD1 (6 bases). This CDR3 comprises 15 residues. The germline V gene has CDR1 LNHNV and CDR2 YYDKDF (reference sequence). V was clipped by 5 bases and J by 0 bases, with 11 bases between them. The CDR3 spells CATSPTGYSNQPQHF. The DNA for the CDR3 is TGTGCCACCAGCCCGACAGGCTATAGCAATCAGCCCCAGCATTTT.

This clonotype was seen many times. V gene TRBV5-1 combines with J gene TRBJ2-2, with D possibly TRBD2 on 6 matching bases. CDR3 size: 17 residues. Germline lookup yields CDR1 SGHRS and CDR2 YFSETQ. The germline V and J ends were trimmed by 2 bases and 6 bases, with 20 bases remaining between them. The CDR3 spells CASSFKGGSRGPGELFF. Here the CDR3 DNA reads TGCGCCAGCAGCTTTAAAGGAGGGTCCCGAGGACCCGGGGAGCTGTTTTTT. The variable domain in full, completed from reference TRBV5-1 and TRBJ2-2, reads KAGVTQTPRYLIKTRGQQVTLSCSPISGHRSVSWYQQTPGQGLQFLFEYFSETQRNKGNFPGRFSGRQFSNSRSEMNVSTLELGDSALYLCASSFKGGSRGPGELFFGEGSRLTVL.